Each of the 21 T cell receptor beta chains below was sequenced from the same sample in a study of T cell repertoires in cytomegalovirus infection. TCRdb processed the reads anew with MiXCR; each CDR3 protein has one entry. The sample has fewer than 200,000 distinct CDR3 sequences, roughly a fifth seen once. The sequencing sample was made of PBMCs. These receptors were collected from a human donor in good health (CMV status not recorded). Some clones in this sample may be carry-over from other donors' samples.

There are a few counts of this clonotype. The chain employs TRBV2 and TRBJ2-2; TRBD1 agrees at 10 bases. The CDR3 is 15 residues long. Germline V lookup: CDR1 SNHLY, CDR2 FYNNEI. Losses at the gene ends were 6 bases for V and 5 bases for J; bases not matched to a gene: 6. DNA of the CDR3: TGTGCCAGCAGACCCGACAGGGGGCCGACCGGGGAGCTGTTTTTT. This sequence encodes CASRPDRGPTGELFF.

This clonotype came up many times. The genes are TRBV12-3 or TRBV12-4 and TRBJ2-5; the match to TRBD2 covers 7 bases. The CDR3 runs 11 residues. Trimming cost V 6 bases and J 5 bases; bases outside gene matches: 0. The CDR3 nucleotides read TGTGCCAGCAGGGGAGGGGAGACCCAGTACTTC. Its protein product is CASRGGETQYF.

This clonotype was counted many times. The chain recombines TRBV5-5 with TRBJ2-1, with 11 nucleotides matching TRBD2. The CDR3 runs to 15 residues. Germline assignment: CDR1 SGHKS and CDR2 YYEKEE (reference sequence). V shed 0 bases and J 6 bases; nucleotides not matched to a gene: 2. This CDR3 is CASSLALAGVNEQFF. The CDR3 bases are TGTGCCAGCAGCTTGGCACTAGCGGGAGTCAATGAGCAGTTCTTC.

The chain joins TRBV29-1 to TRBJ1-1; D perhaps matches TRBD1 (6 bases). Germline V CDR1 and CDR2: SQVTM, ANQGSEA. The V and J ends lost 7 bases and 3 bases respectively, with 12 bases between them. The CDR3 length is 12 residues. The CDR3, as DNA: TGCAGCGGTGGACAGCAGCACACTGAAGCTTTCTTT. It is translated as CSGGQQHTEAFF.

The chain has TRBV7-2 and TRBJ1-3, with TRBD1 matching over 8 bases. The CDR3 loop spans 13 amino acids. Trimming took 5 bases from V and 6 from J; bases not matched to a gene: 3. The V gene's germline CDR1 is SGHTA and CDR2 FQGNSA. In nucleotides, the CDR3 is TGTGCCAGCAGCCCTCAGGGGGCAAACACCATATATTTT. Amino acid sequence: CASSPQGANTIYF.

This clonotype was picked up a small number of times. The chain recombines TRBV6-6 with TRBJ1-2, with D unresolved. Trimming took off 0 bases at V and 6 bases at J, with 17 bases between the two ends. This CDR3 contains 16 residues. CDR1 and CDR2 from the germline V gene are MNHNY and SVGAGI (reference sequence). The CDR3 loop reads CASSYSTAGPGDGYTF. CDR3 nucleotides: TGTGCCAGCAGTTACTCGACCGCAGGCCCAGGCGATGGCTACACCTTC.

The rearrangement joins TRBV28 to TRBJ2-7; the match to TRBD2 covers 7 bases. Germline CDR1 MDHEN, CDR2 SYDVKM. Germline trimming cut 3 bases from V and 0 bases from J; bases unmatched to any gene: 5. This CDR3 is built from 15 residues. CDR3 region: CASSFPLASSYEQYF. CDR3 nucleotides: TGTGCCAGCAGTTTCCCACTAGCGAGCTCCTACGAGCAGTACTTC.

The chain couples TRBV6-2 or TRBV6-3 to TRBJ2-1; 7 bases match TRBD2. CDR3 length equals 14 residues. After removal of 8 bases from V and 3 bases from J, the junction contained 7 bases not matched to a gene. The germline gives CDR1 MNHEY, CDR2 SVGEGT. CDR3 residues: CASLLGGNYNEQFF. In DNA, the CDR3 is TGTGCCAGCCTTTTGGGGGGGAACTACAATGAGCAGTTCTTC.

This clonotype was recorded a few times. V is TRBV28 and J is TRBJ2-5, with D perhaps given as TRBD1 or TRBD2 (5 bases each). In germline, CDR1 is MDHEN, CDR2 SYDVKM. The V end lost 6 bases, the J end lost 5 bases, and 25 bases lay between the germline ends. The CDR3 contains 17 residues. The CDR3 loop is CASSYAGAGLLSETQYF. The CDR3 DNA is TGTGCCAGCAGCTACGCCGGGGCCGGTCTACTTTCGGAGACCCAGTACTTC.

There are a few counts of this clonotype. The genes are TRBV7-3 and TRBJ1-1; TRBD1 might be the D (5 bases). The ends were cut back, 8 bases at V and 5 bases at J, with 15 bases in the middle. This CDR3 is built from 13 residues. Germline values: CDR1 SGHTA, CDR2 FQGTGA. The CDR3 is CASASVGGTEAFF. DNA for the CDR3: TGTGCCAGCGCCTCCGTCGGGGGGACTGAAGCTTTCTTT.

J is TRBJ2-2 and V is TRBV5-6; D not certain. This CDR3 is 15 amino acids long. Germline assignment: CDR1 SGHDT and CDR2 YYEEEE. V was trimmed by 0 bases and J by 6 bases, leaving 12 bases between them. The chain's CDR3 is CASSLGPPRAGELFF. CDR3 DNA sequence: TGTGCCAGCAGCTTGGGGCCCCCCCGGGCCGGGGAGCTGTTTTTT.

This sequence joins TRBV7-3 and TRBJ2-7, with 10 positions matching TRBD2. Trimming removed 5 bases from V and 5 bases from J; junction bases left unmatched: 9. The CDR3 consists of 15 residues. From germline, CDR1 is SGHTA and CDR2 FQGTGA. The CDR3 sequence is CASSPTGTSAHEQYF. In DNA form, the CDR3 reads TGTGCCAGCAGCCCAACCGGGACTAGCGCCCACGAGCAGTACTTC.

This clonotype was counted many times. The CDR3 spells CASSTRSGGNQPQHF. The DNA for the CDR3 is TGTGCCAGCAGCACCCGGTCCGGGGGCAATCAGCCCCAGCATTTT. The chain couples TRBV7-8 to TRBJ1-5; D gene ambiguous. V gave up 5 bases and J gave up 2 bases, with 13 bases separating them. Germline-derived CDR1 and CDR2 are SGHVS and FQNEAQ. CDR3 size: 15 residues.

This clonotype was counted many times. Here the CDR3 DNA reads TGTGCCAGCAGCTGGGCGCTAGCGGGGGCCAATGAGCAGTTCTTC. It translates to CASSWALAGANEQFF. This rearrangement joins TRBV5-5 to TRBJ2-1; 10 nucleotides agree with TRBD2. Germline V gene data show CDR1 as SGHKS and CDR2 as YYEKEE (reference sequence). V lost 3 bases to trimming and J lost 6 bases; unmatched junction nucleotides: 6. CDR3 length: 15 residues.

The chain links TRBV6-5 to TRBJ1-2; no clear D. CDR3 length: 14 amino acids. V was clipped by 2 bases and J by 2 bases, with 9 bases between them. The germline gives CDR1 MNHEY, CDR2 SVGAGI. CDR3: CASSYLAGNYGYTF. DNA for the CDR3: TGTGCCAGCAGTTACCTTGCGGGGAACTATGGCTACACCTTC.

V is TRBV28 and J is TRBJ2-1; no reliable D call. Trimming stripped 6 bases from V and 8 bases from J, with 11 bases between. Germline V gene sequence: CDR1 MDHEN, CDR2 SYDVKM. There are 12 residues in the CDR3. The CDR3 region is CASRLSLDEQFF. In nucleotides, the CDR3 is TGTGCCAGCAGACTAAGCTTGGATGAGCAGTTCTTC. The full variable domain, with the rest looked up from reference TRBV28 and TRBJ2-1, is DVKVTQSSRYLVKRTGEKVFLECVQDMDHENMFWYRQDPGLGLRLIYFSYDVKMKEKGDIPEGYSVSREKKERFSLILESASTNQTSMYLCASRLSLDEQFFGPGTRLTVL.

This clonotype was recorded a few times. The rearrangement uses TRBV3-1 and TRBJ1-1, with unresolved D. This CDR3 is 14 amino acids long. Germline lookup yields CDR1 LGHDT and CDR2 YNNKEL (reference sequence). The ends were cut back, 2 bases at V and 1 base at J, with 8 bases in the middle. The CDR3 is CASSQRASNTEAFF. CDR3 bases: TGTGCCAGCAGCCAAAGGGCCTCGAACACTGAAGCTTTCTTT.

This clonotype was recorded a few times. The V gene is TRBV20-1, the J gene TRBJ1-1, with D perhaps matching TRBD1 (5 bases). Trimming removed 1 base from V and 6 bases from J, with 18 bases in between. This CDR3 region has 15 residues. Germline CDR1 DFQATT, CDR2 SNEGSKA (reference sequence). CDR3 sequence (DNA): TGCAGTGCTAGAGGCCCAGGCAGCAGGGAGGCTGAAGCTTTCTTT. This encodes CSARGPGSREAEAFF.

This chain links TRBV29-1 with TRBJ2-3; 11 bases agree with TRBD2. The V gene end was trimmed by 6 bases and the J gene end by 2 bases; junction bases not matched to a gene: 19. CDR1 and CDR2 (germline): SQVTM, ANQGSEA. There are 19 residues in the CDR3. This CDR3 is CSVLPGLAEPRWFTDTQYF. CDR3 sequence (DNA): TGCAGCGTACTGCCGGGACTAGCGGAGCCACGTTGGTTCACAGATACGCAGTATTTT.

As concerns this clonotype: A much larger clone is a single base away; this may be a read error. The rearrangement uses TRBV7-2 and TRBJ1-5; D gene uncertain. The CDR3 extends over 15 amino acids. Germline CDR1 and CDR2: SGHTA and FQGNSA. CDR3 residues: CAGSSGSMNRQPQHF. The CDR3 nucleotides read TGTGCCGGCAGCTCTGGGTCCATGAATAGGCAGCCCCAGCATTTT.

There are many counts of this clonotype. The rearrangement links TRBV11-3 to TRBJ2-1; TRBD2 is a possible D gene (5 bases). CDR3 length: 17 residues. V lost 3 bases, J lost 6 bases, and 21 bases lay in between. Germline V gene data show CDR1 as SGHNT and CDR2 as YENEEA. CDR3 DNA: TGTGCCAGCAGCTTTGTTGTCGGAGCGGAACATACCAATGAGCAGTTCTTC. Translated, it gives CASSFVVGAEHTNEQFF.